The 25 T cell receptor beta chains listed next were all sequenced from one sample in a study of cytomegalovirus exposure and HLA in healthy donors. Sequencing was performed with immunoSEQ multiplex PCR; in TCRdb, only in-frame clones are kept and a portion is missing. The sample gives roughly 180,000 clones, approximately 89% of which show up once; around 7.2% is in the top ten. The material sequenced was PBMCs. The receptors come from a man aged 25 to 40 in good health and CMV-seropositive.

V usage is TRBV5-1 and J usage is TRBJ2-2; 7 bases agree with TRBD1. CDR3 length: 15 residues. In germline, CDR1 is SGHRS, CDR2 YFSETQ. V shed 7 bases, J shed 7 bases, and the junction held 13 bases outside the gene matches. The CDR3 region is CASFNRGDSDGELFF. CDR3 coding DNA: TGCGCCAGCTTCAACAGGGGCGATTCGGACGGGGAGCTGTTTTTT.

The chain combines TRBV6-6 with TRBJ1-5; TRBD1 agrees at 8 bases. The germline V gene encodes CDR1 MNHNY and CDR2 SVGAGI (reference sequence). CDR3 length equals 13 residues. V shed 7 bases, J shed 5 bases, and the junction held 4 bases outside the gene matches. CDR3 sequence reads: CASNPQGDQPQHF. CDR3 DNA: TGTGCCAGCAATCCACAGGGGGATCAGCCCCAGCATTTT.

The J gene is TRBJ1-5, the V gene TRBV28; D gene ambiguous. Trimming removed 2 bases at V and 6 bases at J, with 5 bases between. CDR1 is MDHEN and CDR2 is SYDVKM in the germline V gene. This CDR3 is built from 12 residues. CDR3 nucleotide sequence: TGTGCCAGCAGTTTACCTATTCAGCCCCAGCATTTT. Amino acids: CASSLPIQPQHF. The variable domain in full, with the rest retrieved from reference TRBV28 and TRBJ1-5, is DVKVTQSSRYLVKRTGEKVFLECVQDMDHENMFWYRQDPGLGLRLIYFSYDVKMKEKGDIPEGYSVSREKKERFSLILESASTNQTSMYLCASSLPIQPQHFGDGTRLSIL.

The rearrangement joins TRBV10-1 to TRBJ2-7; D is ambiguous. The CDR3 consists of 14 residues. Trimming removed 4 bases from V and 6 bases from J, with 16 bases in between. Per the germline V gene, CDR1 is WNHNN and CDR2 is SYGVQD (reference sequence). CDR3 sequence (DNA): TGCGCCAGCAGTGCAGAGAGGACGGCGGCCGAGCAGTACTTC. Translated, it gives CASSAERTAAEQYF.

CDR3 bases: TGTGCCTGGAGCATGGACCGGGCCGAAAAACTGTTTTTT. Its protein product is CAWSMDRAEKLFF. The chain is built from TRBV30 and TRBJ1-4, with D hard to call. The germline V gene encodes CDR1 GTSNPN and CDR2 SVGIG (reference sequence). Trimming stripped 3 bases from V and 8 bases from J, with 13 bases between. This CDR3 contains 13 residues. The whole variable domain, filled in from reference TRBV30 and TRBJ1-4, reads SQTIHQWPATLVQPVGSPLSLECTVEGTSNPNLYWYRQAAGRGLQLLFYSVGIGQISSEVPQNLSASRPQDRQFILSSKKLLLSDSGFYLCAWSMDRAEKLFFGSGTQLSVL.

The chain carries TRBV6-5 and TRBJ2-5; 10 nucleotides line up with TRBD1. This CDR3 has 15 residues. Germline assignment: CDR1 MNHEY and CDR2 SVGAGI. The junction had 8 bases not matched to a gene; V was cut back by 5 bases and J by 5 bases. CDR3 bases: TGTGCCAGCAGTACCCCCGGGACAGGGGTCGAGACCCAGTACTTC. It translates to CASSTPGTGVETQYF.

This chain uses TRBV11-2 with TRBJ2-7; 9 positions match TRBD1. The trim removed 5 bases at V and 4 bases at J, leaving 12 bases unmatched. This CDR3 is 16 amino acids long. Germline assignment: CDR1 SGHAT and CDR2 FQNNGV. The chain's CDR3 is CASSLERTGDGYEQYF. CDR3 nucleotides: TGTGCCAGCAGCCTTGAAAGGACAGGGGATGGGTACGAGCAGTACTTC.

The CDR3 bases are TGCGCCAGCAGCCAGCGCACCCTAGACAGGGTTCGAAATGAGCAGTTCTTC. It translates to CASSQRTLDRVRNEQFF. The chain joins TRBV4-1 to TRBJ2-1; 7 bases fit TRBD1. V was pared by 3 bases and J by 7 bases, with 15 bases of the junction left unmatched. The CDR3 length is 17 residues. Germline lookup yields CDR1 MGHRA and CDR2 YSYEKL.

This clone was seen just once. The gene calls are TRBV28 and TRBJ2-3; 11 bases are shared with TRBD2. The CDR3 runs to 14 residues. V gave up 6 bases and J gave up 5 bases; unmatched junction bases: 4. Germline-derived CDR1 and CDR2 are MDHEN and SYDVKM. The DNA of the CDR3 is TGTGCCAGCAGCTTGACTAGCGGGGTAGATACGCAGTATTTT. It is translated as CASSLTSGVDTQYF.

This clone came up once. The chain couples TRBV19 to TRBJ2-7; D is ambiguous. There are 15 residues in the CDR3. Between the trimmed V and J ends, which lost 2 bases and 2 bases, there was a span of 13 bases. The germline CDR1 and CDR2 sequences are LNHDA and SQIVND (reference sequence). CDR3 coding DNA: TGTGCCAGTAGTATACGCGACCTAGGGACCTACGAGCAGTACTTC. It is translated as CASSIRDLGTYEQYF.

This chain connects TRBV9 to TRBJ2-2, with 8 bases aligning to TRBD2. Trimming took 3 bases from V and 0 from J; bases not matched to a gene: 1. The V gene's germline CDR1 is SGDLS and CDR2 YYNGEE. The CDR3 covers 15 residues. CDR3 DNA sequence: TGTGCCAGCAGCGCCGGGAGGGCGAACACCGGGGAGCTGTTTTTT. This encodes CASSAGRANTGELFF.

This chain links TRBV7-9 with TRBJ2-5; D ambiguous. CDR3 length: 13 amino acids. The germline V gene has CDR1 SEHNR and CDR2 FQNEAQ (reference sequence). Trimming stripped 2 bases from V and 5 bases from J, with 9 bases between. The CDR3 here is CASSLSQGETQYF. CDR3 DNA: TGTGCCAGCAGCTTATCCCAAGGGGAGACCCAGTACTTC. Complete variable domain (other parts from reference TRBV7-9 and TRBJ2-5): DTGVSQNPRHKITKRGQNVTFRCDPISEHNRLYWYRQTLGQGPEFLTYFQNEAQLEKSRLLSDRFSAERPKGSFSTLEIQRTEQGDSAMYLCASSLSQGETQYFGPGTRLLVL.

The chain links TRBV5-1 to TRBJ2-5, with 7 bases identical to TRBD2. Germline CDR1 and CDR2: SGHRS and YFSETQ. Unmatched junction bases numbered 4, after V lost 0 bases and J lost 5 bases. This CDR3 has 14 residues. The CDR3 DNA follows: TGCGCCAGCAGCTTGGAAGCGGGGCCGGAGACCCAGTACTTC. This encodes CASSLEAGPETQYF.

V usage is TRBV5-1 and J usage is TRBJ2-7; unclear D gene. Germline CDR1 and CDR2: SGHRS and YFSETQ. The CDR3 runs 15 residues. Trimming left V 0 bases short and J 1 base short, with 11 bases between. Here the CDR3 DNA reads TGCGCCAGCAGCTTGGAAGTGGGCCAATCCTACGAGCAGTACTTC. Its translation: CASSLEVGQSYEQYF.

The genes are TRBV4-2 and TRBJ2-7; a weak D match, TRBD1 (5 bases). The CDR3 consists of 16 residues. The V gene lost 3 bases and the J gene lost 3 bases, with 18 bases spanning the gap. Germline CDR1 is LGHNA and CDR2 is YNFKEQ. CDR3 amino acids: CASSQDRGLWIYEQYF. As DNA, the CDR3 is TGTGCCAGCAGCCAGGATAGGGGCCTCTGGATCTACGAGCAGTACTTC.

The chain couples TRBV5-4 to TRBJ2-7; 8 positions match TRBD2. The length of the CDR3 is 16 residues. V shed 4 bases, J shed 4 bases, and the junction held 13 bases outside the gene matches. Germline CDR1 and CDR2: SGHNT and YYREEE (reference sequence). Here the CDR3 DNA reads TGTGCCAGCAGCGGCGACTGGCGTAGCGGGGTTTACGAGCAGTACTTC. It encodes CASSGDWRSGVYEQYF.

The V call is TRBV6-5, the J call TRBJ1-5; possibly TRBD1 for D (5 bases). This CDR3 is built from 16 residues. The V gene lost 4 bases and the J gene lost 2 bases, with 15 bases spanning the gap. CDR1 is MNHEY, CDR2 SVGAGI, per germline. The DNA for the CDR3 is TGTGCCAGCAGTTCCATCGGGGCTTTGGGCAATCAGCCCCAGCATTTT. This encodes CASSSIGALGNQPQHF.

V usage is TRBV30 and J usage is TRBJ2-1; 9 nucleotides agree with TRBD1. The CDR3 runs 14 residues. The germline gives CDR1 GTSNPN, CDR2 SVGIG (reference sequence). The J segment lost 5 bases and the V segment lost 2 bases, leaving 4 bases of the junction unmatched. The CDR3 is CAWSLGTGNNEQFF. CDR3 nucleotide sequence: TGTGCCTGGAGTCTTGGGACAGGGAACAATGAGCAGTTCTTC.

The V gene is TRBV6-5, the J gene TRBJ2-1; D is uncertain. The CDR3 runs to 13 residues. Germline V gene sequence: CDR1 MNHEY, CDR2 SVGAGI. Deletions cut 6 bases from V and 16 bases from J, with 22 bases between. The CDR3 is CASRPNRAGSQFF. The CDR3, as DNA: TGTGCCAGCAGGCCCAACAGAGCAGGTTCTCAATTCTTC.

The rearrangement links TRBV6-5 to TRBJ2-1; TRBD2 matches 10 bases. J lost 5 bases, V lost 2 bases, and 3 bases had no gene match. Germline V gene lookup returns CDR1 MNHEY and CDR2 SVGAGI. The CDR3 loop spans 15 amino acids. The CDR3 coding sequence is TGTGCCAGCAGTTACGTAGCGGGGGGACACAATGAGCAGTTCTTC. It is translated as CASSYVAGGHNEQFF.

The chain couples TRBV25-1 to TRBJ1-2; 8 positions agree with TRBD1. The CDR3 totals 14 residues. V gave up 2 bases and J gave up 7 bases; unmatched junction bases: 6. In germline, CDR1 is MGHDK, CDR2 SYGVNS. CDR3 in amino acids: CASSEKGQGFGYTF. The CDR3 nucleotides read TGTGCCAGCAGTGAAAAAGGACAGGGCTTTGGCTACACCTTC.

This chain links TRBV2 with TRBJ2-1; D is undetermined. This CDR3 comprises 11 residues. Germline V gene data show CDR1 as SNHLY and CDR2 as FYNNEI. The V end lost 6 bases, the J end lost 3 bases, and 3 bases lay between the germline ends. The DNA for the CDR3 is TGTGCCAGCAGAGACTACAATGAGCAGTTCTTC. Its translation is CASRDYNEQFF.

This clone showed up just a few times. The chain recombines TRBV28 with TRBJ2-7; 12 bases map to TRBD2. V was clipped by 3 bases and J by 5 bases; unmatched bases: 2. The CDR3 contains 14 residues. CDR1 and CDR2 (germline): MDHEN, SYDVKM. CDR3 sequence reads: CASSFRLAGDEQYF. CDR3 coding DNA: TGTGCCAGCAGTTTCCGACTAGCGGGAGACGAGCAGTACTTC.

The chain is built from TRBV7-6 and TRBJ1-2, with no clear D. This CDR3 is built from 15 residues. Germline CDR1 reads SGHVS; CDR2 reads FNYEAQ. Trimming cost V 5 bases and J 0 bases, with 13 bases left between them. CDR3 residues: CASSPLFGSNYGYTF. CDR3 bases: TGTGCCAGCAGCCCCTTATTTGGCTCTAACTATGGCTACACCTTC.

V usage is TRBV27 and J usage is TRBJ2-1; TRBD1 or TRBD2 may be the D gene (6 bases each). The V end lost 5 bases, the J end lost 6 bases, and 14 bases lay between the germline ends. CDR3 size: 14 residues. CDR1 MNHEY and CDR2 SMNVEV come from the germline V gene (reference sequence). CDR3 coding DNA: TGTGCCAGCAGTCTAGCGACAGGACCCAATGAGCAGTTCTTC. Its protein product is CASSLATGPNEQFF.